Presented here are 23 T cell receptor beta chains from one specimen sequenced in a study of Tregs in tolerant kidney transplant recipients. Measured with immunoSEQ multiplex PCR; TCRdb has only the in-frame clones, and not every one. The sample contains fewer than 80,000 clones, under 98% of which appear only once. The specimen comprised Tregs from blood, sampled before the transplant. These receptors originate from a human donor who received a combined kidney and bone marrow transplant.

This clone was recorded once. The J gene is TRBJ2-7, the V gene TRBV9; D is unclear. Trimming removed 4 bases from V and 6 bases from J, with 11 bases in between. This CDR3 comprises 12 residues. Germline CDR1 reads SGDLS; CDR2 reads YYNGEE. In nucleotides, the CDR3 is TGTGCCAGCAGCCGGTCGAGATCCGAGCAGTACTTC. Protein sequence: CASSRSRSEQYF.

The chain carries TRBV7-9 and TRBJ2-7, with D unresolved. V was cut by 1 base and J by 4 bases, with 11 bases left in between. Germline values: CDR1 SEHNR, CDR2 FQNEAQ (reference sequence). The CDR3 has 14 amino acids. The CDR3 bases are TGTGCCAGCAGCTTAGGAGGTGGGTGGTACGAGCAGTACTTC. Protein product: CASSLGGGWYEQYF.

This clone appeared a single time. CDR3 sequence (DNA): TGTGCCACACGAGGGGGCGACTATGGCTACACCTTC. Its translation: CATRGGDYGYTF. This chain links TRBV6-4 with TRBJ1-2, with 7 bases aligning to TRBD1. The CDR3 runs 12 residues. Trimming cost V 10 bases and J 3 bases; bases outside gene matches: 5. Germline assignment: CDR1 MRHNA and CDR2 SNTAGT.

In DNA, the CDR3 is TGCGCCAGCAGCCAAGGACTAGCGGCTAGCACAGATACGCAGTATTTT. Protein sequence: CASSQGLAASTDTQYF. V usage is TRBV4-3 and J usage is TRBJ2-3, with 9 bases fitting TRBD2. CDR3 size: 16 residues. The J segment lost 0 bases and the V segment lost 1 base, leaving 2 bases of the junction unmatched. Germline loops: CDR1 LGHNA, CDR2 YSLEER.

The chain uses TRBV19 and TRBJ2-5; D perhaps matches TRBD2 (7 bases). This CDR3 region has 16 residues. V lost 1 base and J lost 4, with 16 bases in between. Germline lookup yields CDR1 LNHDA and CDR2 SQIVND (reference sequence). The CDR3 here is CASSIGGRERGETQYF. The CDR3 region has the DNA TGTGCCAGTAGTATAGGGGGGCGGGAGCGGGGAGAGACCCAGTACTTC.

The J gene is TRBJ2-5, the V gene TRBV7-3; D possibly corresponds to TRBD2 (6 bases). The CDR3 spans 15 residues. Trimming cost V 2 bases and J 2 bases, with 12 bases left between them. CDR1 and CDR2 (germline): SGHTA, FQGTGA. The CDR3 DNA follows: TGTGCCAGCAGCTTACTCGGCGGGATACAAGAGACCCAGTACTTC. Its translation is CASSLLGGIQETQYF.

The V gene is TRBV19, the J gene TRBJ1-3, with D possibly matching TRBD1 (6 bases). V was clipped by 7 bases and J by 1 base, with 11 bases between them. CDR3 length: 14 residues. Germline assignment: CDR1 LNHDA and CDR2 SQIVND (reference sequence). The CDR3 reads CASTVGQSGNTIYF. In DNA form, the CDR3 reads TGTGCCAGTACGGTCGGACAGTCTGGAAACACCATATATTTT. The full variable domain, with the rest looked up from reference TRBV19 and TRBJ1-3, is DGGITQSPKYLFRKEGQNVTLSCEQNLNHDAMYWYRQDPGQGLRLIYYSQIVNDFQKGDIAEGYSVSREKKESFPLTVTSAQKNPTAFYLCASTVGQSGNTIYFGEGSWLTVV.

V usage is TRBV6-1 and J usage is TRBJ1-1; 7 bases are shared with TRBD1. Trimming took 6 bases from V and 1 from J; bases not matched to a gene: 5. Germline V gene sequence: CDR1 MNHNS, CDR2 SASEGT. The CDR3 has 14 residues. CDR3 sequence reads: CASSPQGRNTEAFF. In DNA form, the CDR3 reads TGTGCCAGCAGCCCACAGGGGAGGAACACTGAAGCTTTCTTT.

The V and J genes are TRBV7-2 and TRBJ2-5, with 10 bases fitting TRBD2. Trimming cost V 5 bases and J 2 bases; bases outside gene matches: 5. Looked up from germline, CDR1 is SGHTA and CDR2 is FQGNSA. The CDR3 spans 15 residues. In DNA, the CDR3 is TGTGCCAGCAGCCCTAGCGGGGGTGGACAAGAGACCCAGTACTTC. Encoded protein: CASSPSGGGQETQYF.

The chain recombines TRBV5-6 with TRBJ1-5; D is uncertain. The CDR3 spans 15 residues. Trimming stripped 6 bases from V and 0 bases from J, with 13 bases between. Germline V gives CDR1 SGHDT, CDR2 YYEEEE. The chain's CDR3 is CASTRGIYSNQPQHF. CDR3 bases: TGTGCCAGCACCAGAGGAATTTATAGCAATCAGCCCCAGCATTTT.

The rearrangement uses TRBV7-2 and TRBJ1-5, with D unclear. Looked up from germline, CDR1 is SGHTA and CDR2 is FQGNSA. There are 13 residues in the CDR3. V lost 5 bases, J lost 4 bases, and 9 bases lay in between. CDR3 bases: TGTGCCAGCAGCATTCAGAGGAATCAGCCCCAGCATTTT. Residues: CASSIQRNQPQHF.

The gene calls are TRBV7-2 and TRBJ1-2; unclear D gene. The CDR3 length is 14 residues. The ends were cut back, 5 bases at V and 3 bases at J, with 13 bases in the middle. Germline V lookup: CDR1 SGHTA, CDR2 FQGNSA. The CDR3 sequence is CASSPTVLDYGYTF. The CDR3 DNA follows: TGTGCCAGCAGCCCTACGGTGTTAGACTATGGCTACACCTTC.

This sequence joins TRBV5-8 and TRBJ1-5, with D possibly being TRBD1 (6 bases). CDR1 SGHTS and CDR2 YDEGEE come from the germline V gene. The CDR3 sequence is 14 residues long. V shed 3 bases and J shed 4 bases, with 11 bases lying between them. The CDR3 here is CASSWIGQNQPQHF. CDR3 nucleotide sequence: TGTGCCAGCAGCTGGATTGGACAGAATCAGCCCCAGCATTTT. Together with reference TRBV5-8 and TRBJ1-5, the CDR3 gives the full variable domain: EAGVTQSPTHLIKTRGQQATLRCSPISGHTSVYWYQQALGLGLQFLLWYDEGEERNRGNFPPRFSGRQFPNYSSELNVNALELEDSALYLCASSWIGQNQPQHFGDGTRLSIL.

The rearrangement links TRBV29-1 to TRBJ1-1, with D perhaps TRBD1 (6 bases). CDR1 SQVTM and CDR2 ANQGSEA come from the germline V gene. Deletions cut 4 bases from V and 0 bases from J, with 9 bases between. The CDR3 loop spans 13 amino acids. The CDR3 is CSVGRGLNTEAFF. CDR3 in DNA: TGCAGCGTTGGCAGGGGCCTGAACACTGAAGCTTTCTTT.

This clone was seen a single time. DNA for the CDR3: TGTGCCGTCCGCTGGCCGAACACCGGGGAGCTGTTTTTT. This codes for CAVRWPNTGELFF. The chain links TRBV10-3 to TRBJ2-2, with D uncertain. V was shortened by 11 bases and J by 0 bases, with 10 bases between the two germline ends. Germline-derived CDR1 and CDR2 are ENHRY and SYGVKD. The CDR3 contains 13 residues.

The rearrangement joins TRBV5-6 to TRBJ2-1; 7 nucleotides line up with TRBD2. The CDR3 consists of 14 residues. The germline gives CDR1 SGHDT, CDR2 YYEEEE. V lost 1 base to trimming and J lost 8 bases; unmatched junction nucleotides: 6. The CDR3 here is CASSLPGGIDEQFF. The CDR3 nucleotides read TGTGCCAGCAGCTTGCCGGGGGGAATCGATGAGCAGTTCTTC.

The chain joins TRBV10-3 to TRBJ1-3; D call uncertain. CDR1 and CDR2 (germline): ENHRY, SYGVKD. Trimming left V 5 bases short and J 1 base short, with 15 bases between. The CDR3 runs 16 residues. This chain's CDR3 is CAISWGGLASGNTIYF. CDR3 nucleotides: TGTGCCATCAGTTGGGGAGGGTTGGCATCTGGAAACACCATATATTTT.

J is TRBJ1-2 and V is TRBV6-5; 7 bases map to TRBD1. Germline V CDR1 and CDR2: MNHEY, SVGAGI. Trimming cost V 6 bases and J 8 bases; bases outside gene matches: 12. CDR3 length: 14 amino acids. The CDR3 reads CASRQQGSKGGYTF. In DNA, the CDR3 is TGTGCCAGCAGACAACAGGGGTCTAAGGGCGGCTACACCTTC.

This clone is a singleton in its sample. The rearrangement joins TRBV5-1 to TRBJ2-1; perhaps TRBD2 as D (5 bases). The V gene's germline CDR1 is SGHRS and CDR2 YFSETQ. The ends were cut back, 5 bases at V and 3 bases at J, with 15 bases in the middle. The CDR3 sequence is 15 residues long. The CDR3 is CASRDSLTDYNEQFF. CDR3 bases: TGCGCCAGCAGGGACTCCCTAACTGACTACAATGAGCAGTTCTTC.

The CDR3 loop reads CASSQAIQGSRAFF. For the CDR3, the DNA is TGTGCCAGCAGCCAAGCGATACAGGGTAGTCGAGCTTTCTTT. The V and J genes are TRBV14 and TRBJ1-1, with D tentatively TRBD1 (6 bases). This CDR3 has 14 residues. Trimming removed 1 base at V and 10 bases at J, with 16 bases between. The germline gives CDR1 SGHDN, CDR2 FVKESK.

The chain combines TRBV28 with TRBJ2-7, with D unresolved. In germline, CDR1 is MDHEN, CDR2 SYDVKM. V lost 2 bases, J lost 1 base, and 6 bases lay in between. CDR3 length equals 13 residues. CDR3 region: CASSLRVSYEQYF. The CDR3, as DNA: TGTGCCAGCAGTTTACGGGTATCCTACGAGCAGTACTTC.

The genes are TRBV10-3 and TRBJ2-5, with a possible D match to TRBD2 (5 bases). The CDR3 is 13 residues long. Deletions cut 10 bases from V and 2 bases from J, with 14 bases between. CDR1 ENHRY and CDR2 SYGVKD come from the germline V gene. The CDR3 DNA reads TGTGCCACCCAGGCCCAGCGGCAAGAGACCCAGTACTTC. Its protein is CATQAQRQETQYF.

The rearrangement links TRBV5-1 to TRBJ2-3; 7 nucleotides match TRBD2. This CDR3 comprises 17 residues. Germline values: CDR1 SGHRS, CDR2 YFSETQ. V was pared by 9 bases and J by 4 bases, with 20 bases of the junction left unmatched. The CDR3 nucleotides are TGCGCCACCAGGGTCGGGGACTATACACCGGACCCAGATACGCAGTATTTT. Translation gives CATRVGDYTPDPDTQYF. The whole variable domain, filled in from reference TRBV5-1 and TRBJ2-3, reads KAGVTQTPRYLIKTRGQQVTLSCSPISGHRSVSWYQQTPGQGLQFLFEYFSETQRNKGNFPGRFSGRQFSNSRSEMNVSTLELGDSALYLCATRVGDYTPDPDTQYFGPGTRLTVL.